This T cell receptor beta chain originates from a study of graft-versus-host responses after intestinal transplantation. Overall study: All recipients got anti-thymocyte globulin induction, then tacrolimus and steroids for 2 to 4 years.

Produced via immunoSEQ multiplex PCR; TCRdb's table is partial and in-frame only. The table lists around 84,000 clones, roughly four fifths of them singletons. The CDR3 has 17 amino acids. CDR1 and CDR2 (germline): KGHSH, LQKENI. V lost 5 bases, J lost 2 bases, and 20 bases lay in between. Note on this clone: The antigen is undetermined.

The rearrangement links TRBV18 to TRBJ2-3, with D possibly matching TRBD1 (7 bases). Here the sequenced sample was unstimulated CD8+ T cells sorted from spleen or lymph node cells, taken before intestinal transplant. This receptor was taken from a human donor who received an intestinal transplant. The CDR3: CASSALGAGQLTDTQYF. The CDR3 DNA reads as TGTGCCAGCTCAGCCTTGGGTGCGGGACAGCTCACAGATACGCAGTATTTT.